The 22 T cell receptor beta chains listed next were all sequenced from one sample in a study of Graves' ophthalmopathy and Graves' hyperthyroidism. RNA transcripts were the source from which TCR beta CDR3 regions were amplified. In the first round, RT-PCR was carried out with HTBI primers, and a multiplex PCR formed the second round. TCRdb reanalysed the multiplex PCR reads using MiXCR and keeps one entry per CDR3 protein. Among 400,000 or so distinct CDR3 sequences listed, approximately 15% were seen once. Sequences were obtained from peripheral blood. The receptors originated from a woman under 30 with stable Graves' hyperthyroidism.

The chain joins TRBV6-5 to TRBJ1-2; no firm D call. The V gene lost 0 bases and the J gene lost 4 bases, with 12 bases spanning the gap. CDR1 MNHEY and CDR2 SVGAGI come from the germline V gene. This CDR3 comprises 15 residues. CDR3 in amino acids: CASSYSTGSPYGYTF. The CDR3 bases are TGTGCCAGCAGTTACTCGACCGGGAGCCCCTATGGCTACACCTTC.

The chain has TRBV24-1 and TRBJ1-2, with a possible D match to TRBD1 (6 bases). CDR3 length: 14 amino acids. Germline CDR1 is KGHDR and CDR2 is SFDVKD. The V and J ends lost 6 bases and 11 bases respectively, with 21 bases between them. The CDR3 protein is CATSPGPGAAGYTF. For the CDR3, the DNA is TGTGCCACCAGTCCGGGACCGGGGGCCGCTGGTTACACCTTC.

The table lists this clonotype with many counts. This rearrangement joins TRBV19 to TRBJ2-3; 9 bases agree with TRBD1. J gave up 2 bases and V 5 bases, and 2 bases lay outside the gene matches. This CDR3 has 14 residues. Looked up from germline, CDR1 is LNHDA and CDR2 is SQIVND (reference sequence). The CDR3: CASSGTGHTDTQYF. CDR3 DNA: TGTGCCAGTAGTGGGACAGGGCACACAGATACGCAGTATTTT.

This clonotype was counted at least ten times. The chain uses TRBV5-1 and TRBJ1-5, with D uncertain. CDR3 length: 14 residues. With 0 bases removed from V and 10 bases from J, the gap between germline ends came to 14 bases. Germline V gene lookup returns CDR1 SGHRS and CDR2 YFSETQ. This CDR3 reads CASSLDGFRQPQHF. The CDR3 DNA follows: TGCGCCAGCAGCTTGGATGGTTTTAGGCAACCCCAGCATTTT.

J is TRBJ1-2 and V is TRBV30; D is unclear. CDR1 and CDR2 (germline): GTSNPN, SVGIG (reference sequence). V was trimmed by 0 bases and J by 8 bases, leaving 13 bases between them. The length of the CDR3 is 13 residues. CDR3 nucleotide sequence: TGTGCCTGGAGTGTACTAGGATTGGGGGGCTACACCTTC. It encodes CAWSVLGLGGYTF.

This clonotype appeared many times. Written as DNA, the CDR3 is TGTGCCAGCAGCTTGACAGGGGGCCCGGACACTGAAGCTTTCTTT. The encoded protein is CASSLTGGPDTEAFF. V gene TRBV7-2 combines with J gene TRBJ1-1; 10 positions match TRBD1. V trimming: 3 bases; J trimming: 3 bases; junction bases outside the gene matches: 4. CDR3 size: 15 residues. Germline lookup yields CDR1 SGHTA and CDR2 FQGNSA.

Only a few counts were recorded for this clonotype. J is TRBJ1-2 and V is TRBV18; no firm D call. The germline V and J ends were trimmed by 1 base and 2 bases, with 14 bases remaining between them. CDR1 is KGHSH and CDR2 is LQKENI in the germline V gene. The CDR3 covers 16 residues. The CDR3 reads CASSPRVSKSNYGYTF. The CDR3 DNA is TGTGCCAGCTCACCACGTGTTTCGAAAAGCAACTATGGCTACACCTTC.

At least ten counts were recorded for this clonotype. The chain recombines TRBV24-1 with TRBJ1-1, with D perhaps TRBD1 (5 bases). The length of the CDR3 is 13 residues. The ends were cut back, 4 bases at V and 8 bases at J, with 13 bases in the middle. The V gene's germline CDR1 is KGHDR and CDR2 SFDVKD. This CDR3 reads CATSDNTGTEAFF. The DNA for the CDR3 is TGTGCCACCAGTGACAACACCGGGACCGAAGCTTTCTTT.

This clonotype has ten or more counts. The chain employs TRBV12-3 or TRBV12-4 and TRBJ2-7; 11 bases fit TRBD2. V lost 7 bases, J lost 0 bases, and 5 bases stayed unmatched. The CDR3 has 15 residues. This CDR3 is CASKIAGGNSYEQYF. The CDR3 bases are TGTGCCAGCAAAATAGCGGGGGGGAACTCCTACGAGCAGTACTTC.

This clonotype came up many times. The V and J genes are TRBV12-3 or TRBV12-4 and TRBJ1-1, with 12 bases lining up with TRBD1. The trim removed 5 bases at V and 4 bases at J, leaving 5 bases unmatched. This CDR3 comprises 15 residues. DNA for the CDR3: TGTGCCAGCAGTGGGACAGGGGGCTTGGGCACTGAAGCTTTCTTT. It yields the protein CASSGTGGLGTEAFF.

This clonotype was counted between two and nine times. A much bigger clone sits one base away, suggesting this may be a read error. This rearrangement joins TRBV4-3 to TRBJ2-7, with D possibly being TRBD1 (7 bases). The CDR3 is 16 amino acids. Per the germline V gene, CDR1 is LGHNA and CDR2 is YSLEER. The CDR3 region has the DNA TGCGCCAGCAGCCAGGAGGGCGGACAGGCTACCTACGGGCAGTACTTC. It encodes CASSQEGGQATYGQYF.

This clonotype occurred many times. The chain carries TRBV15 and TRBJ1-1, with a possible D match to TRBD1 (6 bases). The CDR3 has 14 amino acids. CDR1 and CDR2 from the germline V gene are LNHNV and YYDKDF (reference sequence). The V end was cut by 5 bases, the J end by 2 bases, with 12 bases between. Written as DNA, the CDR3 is TGTGCCACCAGCCCGAAGGGGGGCAACACTGAAGCTTTCTTT. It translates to CATSPKGGNTEAFF.

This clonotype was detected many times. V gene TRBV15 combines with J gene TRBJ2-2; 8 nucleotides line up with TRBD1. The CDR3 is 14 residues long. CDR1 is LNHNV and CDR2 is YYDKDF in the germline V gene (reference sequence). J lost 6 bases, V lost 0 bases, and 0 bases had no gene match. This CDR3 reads CATSRDRGPGELFF. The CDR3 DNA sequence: TGTGCCACCAGCAGAGACAGGGGGCCCGGGGAGCTGTTTTTT.

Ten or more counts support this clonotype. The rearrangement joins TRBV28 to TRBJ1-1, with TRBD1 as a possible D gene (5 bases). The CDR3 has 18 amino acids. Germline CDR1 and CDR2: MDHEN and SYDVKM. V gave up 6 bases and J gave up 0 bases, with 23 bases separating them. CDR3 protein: CASSDQGGSRSMNTEAFF. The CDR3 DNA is TGTGCCAGCAGCGATCAGGGAGGTTCGAGATCCATGAACACTGAAGCTTTCTTT. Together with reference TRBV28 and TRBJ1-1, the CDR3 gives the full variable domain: DVKVTQSSRYLVKRTGEKVFLECVQDMDHENMFWYRQDPGLGLRLIYFSYDVKMKEKGDIPEGYSVSREKKERFSLILESASTNQTSMYLCASSDQGGSRSMNTEAFFGQGTRLTVV.

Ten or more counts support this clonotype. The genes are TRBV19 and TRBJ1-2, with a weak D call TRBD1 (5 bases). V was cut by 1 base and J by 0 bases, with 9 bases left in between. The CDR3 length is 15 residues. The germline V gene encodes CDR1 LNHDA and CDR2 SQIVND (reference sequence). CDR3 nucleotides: TGTGCCAGTAGTATAGGTGGGGCCGCTAACTATGGCTACACCTTC. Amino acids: CASSIGGAANYGYTF.

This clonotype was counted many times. The CDR3 sequence: CASSYIETATEAFF. In nucleotides, the CDR3 is TGTGCCAGCAGTTATATTGAGACTGCCACTGAAGCTTTCTTT. The chain couples TRBV6-2 or TRBV6-3 to TRBJ1-1; D is undetermined. The V and J ends lost 3 bases and 4 bases respectively, with 12 bases between them. Germline V gene sequence: CDR1 MNHEY, CDR2 SVGEGT. This CDR3 is 14 amino acids long.

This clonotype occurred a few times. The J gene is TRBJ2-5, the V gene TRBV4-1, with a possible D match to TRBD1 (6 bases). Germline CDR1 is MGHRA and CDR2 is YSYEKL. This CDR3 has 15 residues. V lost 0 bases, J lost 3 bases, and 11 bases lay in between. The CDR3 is CASSQDNAGEETQYF. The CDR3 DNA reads TGCGCCAGCAGCCAAGATAACGCAGGGGAAGAGACCCAGTACTTC.

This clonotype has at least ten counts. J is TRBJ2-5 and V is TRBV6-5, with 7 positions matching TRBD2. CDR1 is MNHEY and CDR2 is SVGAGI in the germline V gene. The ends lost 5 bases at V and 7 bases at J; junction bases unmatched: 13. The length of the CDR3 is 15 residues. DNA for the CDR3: TGTGCCAGCAGTATATCGTCCGGGACTACCGGGACCCAGTACTTC. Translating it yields CASSISSGTTGTQYF.

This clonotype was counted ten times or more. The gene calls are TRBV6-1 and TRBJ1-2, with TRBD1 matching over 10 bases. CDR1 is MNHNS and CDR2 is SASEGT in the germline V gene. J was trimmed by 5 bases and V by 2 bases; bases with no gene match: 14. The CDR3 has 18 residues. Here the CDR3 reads CASSESRQGAPTWYGYTF. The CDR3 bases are TGTGCCAGCAGTGAATCGCGACAGGGGGCACCCACCTGGTATGGCTACACCTTC.

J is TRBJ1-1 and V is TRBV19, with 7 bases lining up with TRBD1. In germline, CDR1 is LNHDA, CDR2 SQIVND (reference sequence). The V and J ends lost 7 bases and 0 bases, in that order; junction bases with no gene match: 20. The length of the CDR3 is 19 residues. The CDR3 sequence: CASNGQGSLGQDMNTEAFF. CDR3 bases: TGTGCCAGTAACGGTCAGGGGTCGTTAGGACAGGACATGAACACTGAAGCTTTCTTT.

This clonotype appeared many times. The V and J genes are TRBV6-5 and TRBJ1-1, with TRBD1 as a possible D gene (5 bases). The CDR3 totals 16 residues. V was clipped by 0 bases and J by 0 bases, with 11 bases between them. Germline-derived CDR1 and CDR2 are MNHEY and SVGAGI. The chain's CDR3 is CASSYSRGPLNTEAFF. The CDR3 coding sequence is TGTGCCAGCAGTTACTCGAGGGGTCCTCTGAACACTGAAGCTTTCTTT.

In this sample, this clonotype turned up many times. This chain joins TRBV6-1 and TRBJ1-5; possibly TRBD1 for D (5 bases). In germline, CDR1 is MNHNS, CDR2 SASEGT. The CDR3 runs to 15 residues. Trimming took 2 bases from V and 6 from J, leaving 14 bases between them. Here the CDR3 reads CASSEIGAEGQPQHF. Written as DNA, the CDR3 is TGTGCCAGCAGTGAAATCGGGGCAGAGGGTCAGCCCCAGCATTTT.